Each of the 2 T cell receptor beta chains below was sequenced from the same sample in a study of T-cell memory formation after mild COVID-19. TCRdb re-called the 5' RACE reads with MiXCR, one entry per CDR3 protein. The table lists just over 300,000 distinct CDR3 sequences, around 19% of them singletons. The sample comprised PBMCs or a T cell subset sorted from them (not recorded which). Receptors were obtained from a man in his late teens or twenties who had mild COVID-19 (a few samples of this study predate the infection). Cell type and time point are not known.

The chain is built from TRBV20-1 and TRBJ2-1; 7 bases align to TRBD2. Germline V gives CDR1 DFQATT, CDR2 SNEGSKA (reference sequence). This CDR3 has 15 amino acids. Trimming at V came to 5 bases and at J to 5 bases, leaving 12 bases not matched to a gene. The CDR3 sequence: CSAGIPGLLDNEQFF. In nucleotides, the CDR3 is TGCAGTGCTGGTATTCCGGGACTACTAGACAATGAGCAGTTCTTC.

The CDR3 DNA is TGTGCCAGTAGTATTCGCGGACACGGCTACACCTTC. This gives the protein CASSIRGHGYTF. The chain links TRBV19 to TRBJ1-2; D is perhaps TRBD1 (5 bases). This CDR3 spans 12 amino acids. The germline CDR1 and CDR2 sequences are LNHDA and SQIVND (reference sequence). V gave up 3 bases and J gave up 8 bases, with 10 bases separating them.